This TCR beta chain appears in the sequencing data of a study of T cell responses to AZD1222 COVID-19 vaccine. Findings of the study overall: Seropositive status at baseline applied to only a handful of AZD1222 recipients. The span of vaccine-associated CD4 TCRs extended across spike, with dominance at 160-218 and 743-854. Donor demographics were predominantly white British with a female majority; clonal diversity may be underestimated.

Using immunoSEQ multiplex PCR, the repertoire was profiled, and TCRdb retains in-frame clones only, with some absent. The data show some 110,000 clones, more than 70% seen once. Samples with a second dose at about 4 or about 12 weeks were pooled together. The CDR3 length is 12 residues. V gave up 0 bases and J gave up 6 bases, with 5 bases separating them. In germline, CDR1 is SGHRS, CDR2 YFSETQ. In the case of this clone: Its specificity is not known.

Source: peripheral blood, taken 28 days after the second AZD1222 dose. This TCR derives from an adult who received the AZD1222 COVID-19 vaccine. This chain links TRBV5-1 with TRBJ2-3; D is undetermined. CDR3 sequence reads: CASSLEGDTQYF. CDR3 sequence (DNA): TGCGCCAGCAGCTTGGAAGGGGATACGCAGTATTTT.